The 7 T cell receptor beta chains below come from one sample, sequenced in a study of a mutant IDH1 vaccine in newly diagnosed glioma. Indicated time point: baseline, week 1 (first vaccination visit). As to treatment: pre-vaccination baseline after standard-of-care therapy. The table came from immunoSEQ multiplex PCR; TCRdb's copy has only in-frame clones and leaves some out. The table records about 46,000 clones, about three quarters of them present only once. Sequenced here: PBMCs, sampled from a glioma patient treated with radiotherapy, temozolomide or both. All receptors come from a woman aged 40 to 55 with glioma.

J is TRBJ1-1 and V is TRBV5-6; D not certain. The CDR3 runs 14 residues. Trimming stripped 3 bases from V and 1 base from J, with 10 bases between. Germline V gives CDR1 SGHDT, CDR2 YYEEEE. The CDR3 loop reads CASSSGFANTEAFF. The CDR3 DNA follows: TGTGCCAGCAGCTCGGGGTTCGCGAACACTGAAGCTTTCTTT.

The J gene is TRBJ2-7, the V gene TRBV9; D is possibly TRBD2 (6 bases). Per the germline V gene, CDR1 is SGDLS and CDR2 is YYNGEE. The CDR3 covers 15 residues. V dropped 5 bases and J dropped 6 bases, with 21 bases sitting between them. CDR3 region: CASSTGGTPSREQYF. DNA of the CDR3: TGTGCCAGCAGTACTGGGGGGACCCCCTCGCGCGAGCAGTACTTC.

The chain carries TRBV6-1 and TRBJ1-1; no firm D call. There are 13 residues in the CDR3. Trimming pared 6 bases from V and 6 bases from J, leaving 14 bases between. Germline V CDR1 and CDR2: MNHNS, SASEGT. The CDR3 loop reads CASREVLIAEAFF. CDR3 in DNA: TGTGCCAGCAGAGAGGTCCTTATCGCTGAAGCTTTCTTT.

The CDR3 DNA follows: TGTGCCAGCAGCTTAGTGGGACAGGTCGATTATGGCTACACCTTC. Its protein product is CASSLVGQVDYGYTF. The V gene is TRBV7-2, the J gene TRBJ1-2; 8 bases fit TRBD1. Losses at the gene ends were 1 base for V and 5 bases for J; bases not matched to a gene: 6. The CDR3 extends over 15 amino acids. The germline CDR1 and CDR2 sequences are SGHTA and FQGNSA.

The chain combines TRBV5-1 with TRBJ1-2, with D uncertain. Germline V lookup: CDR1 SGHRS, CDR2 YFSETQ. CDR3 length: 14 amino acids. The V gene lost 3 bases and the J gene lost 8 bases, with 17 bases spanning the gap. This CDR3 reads CASSSQDSMEGYTF. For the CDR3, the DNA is TGCGCCAGCAGCTCCCAGGACTCAATGGAGGGCTACACCTTC.

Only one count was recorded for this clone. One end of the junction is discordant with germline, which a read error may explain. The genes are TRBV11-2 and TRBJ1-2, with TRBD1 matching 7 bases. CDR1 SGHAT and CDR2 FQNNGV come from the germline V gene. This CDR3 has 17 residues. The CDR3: CASSLDLTGLIGYGYTF. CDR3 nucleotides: TGTGCCAGCAGCCTAGACCTGACAGGGTTAATAGGGTATGGCTACACCTTC.

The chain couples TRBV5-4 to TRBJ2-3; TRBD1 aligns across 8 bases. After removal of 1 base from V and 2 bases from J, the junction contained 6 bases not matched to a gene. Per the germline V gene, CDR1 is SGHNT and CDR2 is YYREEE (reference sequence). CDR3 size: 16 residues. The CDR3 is CASSLIQGGFTDTQYF. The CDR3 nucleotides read TGTGCCAGCAGCTTGATACAGGGGGGCTTCACAGATACGCAGTATTTT. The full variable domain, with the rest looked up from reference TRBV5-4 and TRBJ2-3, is ETGVTQSPTHLIKTRGQQVTLRCSSQSGHNTVSWYQQALGQGPQFIFQYYREEENGRGNFPPRFSGLQFPNYSSELNVNALELDDSALYLCASSLIQGGFTDTQYFGPGTRLTVL.